This TCR beta chain was captured in a study of shared clonotypes between healthy human individuals. Study at large: The study enrolled a couple of women and three men aged 18 to 49.

The data were produced by immunoSEQ multiplex PCR, yet TCRdb's version contains in-frame clones alone and is incomplete. The data show fewer than 3 million clones, 85% to 95% seen once. Germline V gene data show CDR1 as SGHTA and CDR2 as FQGTGA. This CDR3 is built from 15 residues. The junction had 6 bases not matched to a gene; V was cut back by 2 bases and J by 5 bases. The receptor was derived from a man between 18 and 35 years old in good health. Some clones in this sample may be carry-over from other donors' samples. The sequenced sample was naive CD4+ T cells from PBMCs. Subset given: CD45RA+ positively selected. The rearrangement links TRBV7-3 to TRBJ1-1; 9 nucleotides agree with TRBD1. This CDR3 reads CASSLLGQGDTEAFF. The DNA of the CDR3 is TGTGCCAGCAGCTTACTGGGACAGGGAGATACTGAAGCTTTCTTT.